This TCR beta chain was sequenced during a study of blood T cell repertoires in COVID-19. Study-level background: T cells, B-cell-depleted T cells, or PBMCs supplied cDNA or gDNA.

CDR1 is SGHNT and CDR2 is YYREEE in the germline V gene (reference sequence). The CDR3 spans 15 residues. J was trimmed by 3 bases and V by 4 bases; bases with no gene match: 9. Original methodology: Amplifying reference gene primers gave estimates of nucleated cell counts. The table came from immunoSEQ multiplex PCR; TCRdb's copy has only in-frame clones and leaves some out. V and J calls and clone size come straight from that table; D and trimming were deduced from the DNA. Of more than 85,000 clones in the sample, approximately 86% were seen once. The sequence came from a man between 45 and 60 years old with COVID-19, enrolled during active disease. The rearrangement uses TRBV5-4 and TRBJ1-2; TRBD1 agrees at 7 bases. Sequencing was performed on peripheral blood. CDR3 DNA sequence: TGTGCCAGCAGCCCGAGAACCGGGACAGACTATGGCTACACCTTC. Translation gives CASSPRTGTDYGYTF.